This T cell receptor beta chain was observed in a study of blood T cell repertoires in COVID-19. The wider study: Samples taken during acute and convalescent COVID-19 were collected in the United States, Italy and Spain. PBMCs, B-cell-depleted T cells, or T cells were the source of the cDNA or gDNA that made up the material.

As originally analysed: Reference gene primer amplification yielded estimated nucleated cell counts. Using immunoSEQ multiplex PCR, the repertoire was profiled, and TCRdb retains in-frame clones only, with some absent. Clone size and V and J calls were adopted from that table, with D and trimming inferred from the DNA. The sample yields just over 300,000 clones, 80% to 90% seen once. Participant age was roughly 18 to 89 years, and participants resided in about two dozen US areas. CDR1 and CDR2 from the germline V gene are SEHNR and FQNEAQ (reference sequence). The CDR3 has 17 amino acids. V was pared by 1 base and J by 1 base, with 16 bases between.

The rearrangement uses TRBV7-9 and TRBJ1-1; TRBD1 might be the D (6 bases). This clonotype was sampled from a man under 40 who had recovered from COVID-19. The specimen was PBMCs or T cells enriched from blood (not recorded which). The CDR3 DNA reads TGTGCCAGCAGCTTAGTTCCAAGTGGCAGGGGGAACACTGAAGCTTTCTTT. Encoded protein: CASSLVPSGRGNTEAFF.